These 29 T cell receptor beta chains were all obtained from the same sample, sequenced in a study of cytomegalovirus exposure and HLA in healthy donors. PCR employed 60 Vbeta and 13 Jbeta primers. Only in-frame clones appear in the TCRdb table, and some are missing; sequencing was by immunoSEQ multiplex PCR. The sample records about 160,000 clones, around four fifths being singletons. Input material: PBMCs. The source is a woman aged 45 to 65 in good health and CMV-seronegative.

This sequence joins TRBV7-9 and TRBJ1-2; tentative D call: TRBD1 (6 bases). Germline CDR1 reads SEHNR; CDR2 reads FQNEAQ (reference sequence). Trimming cost V 5 bases and J 2 bases, with 18 bases left between them. This CDR3 contains 16 residues. The CDR3 nucleotides read TGTGCCAGCAGCAGTATGCCGGGACAAACGAACTATGGCTACACCTTC. Its translation is CASSSMPGQTNYGYTF.

The V and J genes are TRBV6-7 and TRBJ1-4; D uncertain. TRBV6-7 carries the ORF label, with uncertain function. The CDR3 has 17 residues. V dropped 0 bases and J dropped 0 bases, with 11 bases sitting between them. The DNA for the CDR3 is TGTGCCAGCAGTTACTCGTGCGCGATTGCAACTAATGAAAAACTGTTTTTT. Residues: CASSYSCAIATNEKLFF.

DNA for the CDR3: TGTGCCAGCAGCCCAACCGGGACAGGGGGCGCGAGCTATGGCTACACCTTC. Its protein is CASSPTGTGGASYGYTF. The V and J genes are TRBV28 and TRBJ1-2, with TRBD1 matching 12 bases. V was pared by 6 bases and J by 4 bases, with 12 bases of the junction left unmatched. The CDR3 has 17 residues. Germline values: CDR1 MDHEN, CDR2 SYDVKM.

This clone came up once. The chain is built from TRBV28 and TRBJ2-7, with a weak D call TRBD2 (6 bases). Trimming left V 3 bases short and J 3 bases short, with 9 bases between. The CDR3 is made up of 13 amino acids. Germline assignment: CDR1 MDHEN and CDR2 SYDVKM. The CDR3 coding sequence is TGTGCCAGCAGTTTTGGAGGGCACTACGAGCAGTACTTC. This encodes CASSFGGHYEQYF.

This chain joins TRBV11-2 and TRBJ1-5; D not certain. Trimming took off 4 bases at V and 6 bases at J, with 16 bases between the two ends. The V gene's germline CDR1 is SGHAT and CDR2 FQNNGV. The CDR3 covers 15 residues. The CDR3 DNA sequence: TGTGCCAGCAGCTCCTACCGGGAGGCGGGTCAGCCCCAGCATTTT. Amino acids: CASSSYREAGQPQHF.

This clone was detected only once. This chain connects TRBV9 to TRBJ1-4; a possible D gene is TRBD1 (5 bases). There are 15 residues in the CDR3. V shed 2 bases and J shed 7 bases, with 15 bases lying between them. Germline lookup yields CDR1 SGDLS and CDR2 YYNGEE. CDR3 sequence (DNA): TGTGCCAGCAGCGTGACCGGGACTCAAGGTGAAAAACTGTTTTTT. It codes for CASSVTGTQGEKLFF. The variable domain in full, completed from reference TRBV9 and TRBJ1-4, reads DSGVTQTPKHLITATGQRVTLRCSPRSGDLSVYWYQQSLDQGLQFLIQYYNGEERAKGNILERFSAQQFPDLHSELNLSSLELGDSALYFCASSVTGTQGEKLFFGSGTQLSVL.

This clone was recorded once. The V and J genes are TRBV19 and TRBJ2-2; 7 bases align to TRBD2. Germline values: CDR1 LNHDA, CDR2 SQIVND (reference sequence). The V gene end was trimmed by 9 bases and the J gene end by 3 bases; junction bases not matched to a gene: 7. This CDR3 spans 14 amino acids. CDR3 nucleotides: TGTGCCAGCCTGGGGGGGGTGTACACCGGGGAGCTGTTTTTT. It translates to CASLGGVYTGELFF.

V gene TRBV7-2 combines with J gene TRBJ2-7; unclear D gene. The ends were cut back, 1 base at V and 2 bases at J, with 6 bases in the middle. The germline V gene encodes CDR1 SGHTA and CDR2 FQGNSA. CDR3 size: 13 residues. CDR3 sequence: CASSLVVPYEQYF. The CDR3, as DNA: TGTGCCAGCAGCTTAGTAGTCCCCTACGAGCAGTACTTC.

This rearrangement joins TRBV6-5 to TRBJ2-7, with a tentative D call TRBD2 (6 bases). Trimming left V 6 bases short and J 3 bases short, with 12 bases between. The germline V gene has CDR1 MNHEY and CDR2 SVGAGI. The CDR3 is 13 amino acids. For the CDR3, the DNA is TGTGCCAGCAGGCGGGGTTTGAACTACGAGCAGTACTTC. It translates to CASRRGLNYEQYF.

This chain joins TRBV1 and TRBJ2-1; the D call of TRBD2 is as the table states it, not checked on the DNA. TRBV1 is a recognized pseudogene. CDR3 length equals 16 residues. The CDR3 region has the DNA TGCACCAGCAGCCAAGGGATTAGCGGGGGGGTAGGGGAGCAGTTCTTC. This translates into CTSSQGISGGVGEQFF.

The chain recombines TRBV7-9 with TRBJ2-2; D ambiguous. The germline gives CDR1 SEHNR, CDR2 FQNEAQ (reference sequence). CDR3 length: 12 amino acids. Deletions cut 6 bases from V and 1 base from J, with 3 bases between. CDR3 in amino acids: CASSKNTGELFF. The CDR3 DNA reads TGTGCCAGCAGTAAGAACACCGGGGAGCTGTTTTTT.

The count of this clone is one. The chain employs TRBV5-1 and TRBJ1-1; unclear D gene. CDR3 length: 17 amino acids. The ends were cut back, 0 bases at V and 1 base at J, with 16 bases in the middle. Germline V gene sequence: CDR1 SGHRS, CDR2 YFSETQ. CDR3 DNA sequence: TGCGCCAGCAGCTTGGGGTTTGCAGTGGAGAAGAACACTGAAGCTTTCTTT. Translated, it gives CASSLGFAVEKNTEAFF.

The chain has TRBV4-2 and TRBJ2-4; D perhaps matches TRBD2 (7 bases). Germline loops: CDR1 LGHNA, CDR2 YNFKEQ. V gave up 1 base and J gave up 6 bases, with 10 bases separating them. The CDR3 totals 14 residues. The CDR3 bases are TGTGCCAGCAGCCAAGGGGAGGGGGTAAACATTCAGTACTTC. It encodes CASSQGEGVNIQYF.

The chain employs TRBV4-2 and TRBJ2-3; D is perhaps TRBD1 (6 bases). Germline CDR1 reads LGHNA; CDR2 reads YNFKEQ. The CDR3 has 16 amino acids. V lost 1 base to trimming and J lost 6 bases, with 17 bases between them. CDR3 region: CASSQVTTGRRDTQYF. The CDR3 DNA reads as TGTGCCAGCAGCCAAGTGACGACAGGAAGACGGGATACGCAGTATTTT.

This chain's CDR3 is CASSASRGSSYNEQFF. The DNA for the CDR3 is TGTGCCAGCAGCGCCAGTCGGGGGAGCTCCTACAATGAGCAGTTCTTC. The chain is built from TRBV7-3 and TRBJ2-1, with D tentatively TRBD2 (6 bases). The CDR3 sequence is 16 residues long. V was shortened by 5 bases and J by 0 bases, with 14 bases between the two germline ends. Germline assignment: CDR1 SGHTA and CDR2 FQGTGA.

The chain is built from TRBV28 and TRBJ2-7; TRBD1 might be the D (5 bases). The germline V gene has CDR1 MDHEN and CDR2 SYDVKM. Trimming pared 5 bases from V and 2 bases from J, leaving 13 bases between. This CDR3 spans 14 amino acids. This CDR3 reads CASSGQGVTYEQYF. Written as DNA, the CDR3 is TGTGCCAGCAGTGGACAAGGGGTGACCTACGAGCAGTACTTC.

The chain combines TRBV6-1 with TRBJ1-2; maybe TRBD1 (5 bases). The CDR3 length is 14 residues. Trimming took off 1 base at V and 2 bases at J, with 8 bases between the two ends. Germline CDR1 reads MNHNS; CDR2 reads SASEGT. CDR3 bases: TGTGCCAGCAGTGAAGATGGGGGGAACTATGGCTACACCTTC. It yields the protein CASSEDGGNYGYTF.

The chain carries TRBV13 and TRBJ2-7, with TRBD2 matching 12 bases. The germline CDR1 and CDR2 sequences are PRHDT and FYEKMQ (reference sequence). V was pared by 5 bases and J by 5 bases, with 7 bases of the junction left unmatched. The CDR3 is 15 residues long. The chain's CDR3 is CASSDRLAGAHEQYF. The CDR3 DNA sequence: TGTGCCAGCAGCGACAGACTAGCGGGAGCCCACGAGCAGTACTTC.

The chain has TRBV7-2 and TRBJ1-1; 10 nucleotides match TRBD1. Per germline, CDR1 SGHTA and CDR2 FQGNSA. The trim removed 5 bases at V and 3 bases at J, leaving 9 bases unmatched. CDR3 size: 16 residues. CDR3 region: CASSVRQGAGDTEAFF. The CDR3 bases are TGTGCCAGCAGCGTCCGACAGGGGGCGGGAGACACTGAAGCTTTCTTT.

This chain uses TRBV28 with TRBJ1-4; D not resolved. The germline V and J ends were trimmed by 8 bases and 5 bases, with 9 bases remaining between them. This CDR3 contains 12 residues. Germline assignment: CDR1 MDHEN and CDR2 SYDVKM. CDR3 DNA sequence: TGTGCCAGCCGGTCCGCGAATGAAAAACTGTTTTTT. It yields the protein CASRSANEKLFF. Filled out from reference TRBV28 and TRBJ1-4, the complete variable domain reads DVKVTQSSRYLVKRTGEKVFLECVQDMDHENMFWYRQDPGLGLRLIYFSYDVKMKEKGDIPEGYSVSREKKERFSLILESASTNQTSMYLCASRSANEKLFFGSGTQLSVL.

The CDR3 DNA reads TGTGCCAGCAGATACAGGGGGCGAGACTATGGCTACACCTTC. Translation gives CASRYRGRDYGYTF. The V call is TRBV28, the J call TRBJ1-2; 9 nucleotides line up with TRBD1. Germline CDR1 and CDR2: MDHEN and SYDVKM. After removal of 6 bases from V and 3 bases from J, the junction contained 5 bases not matched to a gene. The CDR3 has 14 amino acids.

This chain links TRBV4-1 with TRBJ1-5, with no clear D. Trimming removed 1 base from V and 0 bases from J, with 13 bases in between. Germline assignment: CDR1 MGHRA and CDR2 YSYEKL. The CDR3 sequence is 17 residues long. CDR3 in amino acids: CASSQGTGSYSNQPQHF. CDR3 nucleotide sequence: TGCGCCAGCAGCCAAGGGACGGGGTCTTATAGCAATCAGCCCCAGCATTTT.

The rearrangement uses TRBV7-2 and TRBJ1-1; D is unresolved. Trimming removed 1 base at V and 1 base at J, with 4 bases between. Germline CDR1 and CDR2: SGHTA and FQGNSA. This CDR3 region has 13 residues. CDR3 nucleotides: TGTGCCAGCAGCTTAGGCAGGAACACTGAAGCTTTCTTT. Translation: CASSLGRNTEAFF.

The J gene is TRBJ2-1, the V gene TRBV5-1; a possible D gene is TRBD1 (6 bases). The length of the CDR3 is 15 residues. The V gene's germline CDR1 is SGHRS and CDR2 YFSETQ. Trimming stripped 0 bases from V and 3 bases from J, with 10 bases between. Here the CDR3 reads CASSLGTVYYNEQFF. The CDR3 bases are TGCGCCAGCAGCTTGGGGACAGTTTACTACAATGAGCAGTTCTTC.

CDR3 protein: CASSRQGPQPQHF. As DNA, the CDR3 is TGTGCCAGCAGCCGACAGGGGCCTCAGCCCCAGCATTTT. V is TRBV11-3 and J is TRBJ1-5; 8 bases match TRBD1. Germline V gives CDR1 SGHNT, CDR2 YENEEA. The CDR3 runs 13 residues. The junction had 3 bases not matched to a gene; V was cut back by 5 bases and J by 6 bases.

The chain combines TRBV6-5 with TRBJ1-4; D is perhaps TRBD1 (5 bases). Per the germline V gene, CDR1 is MNHEY and CDR2 is SVGAGI. This CDR3 has 14 amino acids. Trimming shortened V by 6 bases and J by 5 bases, and 13 bases separated the two germline ends. The CDR3 DNA sequence: TGTGCCAGCAGGCGGGACCGGGGGAATGAAAAACTGTTTTTT. Protein sequence: CASRRDRGNEKLFF.

V is TRBV5-4 and J is TRBJ2-1; 8 nucleotides agree with TRBD2. There are 19 residues in the CDR3. The germline V gene encodes CDR1 SGHNT and CDR2 YYREEE (reference sequence). Germline trimming cut 0 bases from V and 4 bases from J; bases unmatched to any gene: 15. CDR3 sequence: CASSLVGGVAGSRYNEQFF. CDR3 sequence (DNA): TGTGCCAGCAGCTTGGTCGGGGGGGTAGCGGGAAGTCGGTACAATGAGCAGTTCTTC. The variable domain in full, completed from reference TRBV5-4 and TRBJ2-1, reads ETGVTQSPTHLIKTRGQQVTLRCSSQSGHNTVSWYQQALGQGPQFIFQYYREEENGRGNFPPRFSGLQFPNYSSELNVNALELDDSALYLCASSLVGGVAGSRYNEQFFGPGTRLTVL.

The rearrangement joins TRBV14 to TRBJ2-3; 12 bases fit TRBD2. After removal of 4 bases from V and 9 bases from J, the junction contained 8 bases not matched to a gene. The CDR3 extends over 15 amino acids. Germline V gives CDR1 SGHDN, CDR2 FVKESK. Here the CDR3 reads CASSRTSGTTGTQYF. Written as DNA, the CDR3 is TGTGCCAGCAGCCGGACTAGCGGGACCACAGGAACGCAGTATTTT.

The CDR3 protein is CATSRGASGSSYEQYF. The CDR3 bases are TGTGCCACCAGCAGAGGTGCTAGCGGGAGCTCCTACGAGCAGTACTTC. The rearrangement links TRBV15 to TRBJ2-7; 10 nucleotides align to TRBD2. With 1 base clipped from V and 0 bases from J, the junction kept 3 bases outside the gene matches. The length of the CDR3 is 16 residues. Looked up from germline, CDR1 is LNHNV and CDR2 is YYDKDF (reference sequence).